This T cell receptor beta chain stems from a study of CD8+CD57+ T cells in acquired aplastic anemia (dated by TCRdb to 2016 to 2019). As for the study more broadly: On average, sorted CD4+ and CD8+ cells yielded 3.2 ug of extracted DNA, with a range of roughly 0.18 to 27.4 ug. Findings and caveats that apply to the study as a whole: Roughly 29 CD8+ CDR3 sequences were found to be shared between patients and controls, but these sequences appeared to be highly expressed in patients and within the immunodominant clones of the patients. Patients and healthy controls showed no significant difference in CD8+ Simpson's diversity (P=0.060).

Profiling of TCR beta VDJ combinations and CDR3 sequences used genomic DNA as the template. TCR repertoire sequencing was run on an Illumina HiSeq 2000. In the original analysis: TRBV/TRBJ rearrangement plots, CDR3 size and DJ length profiles, and Simpson's diversity index were used to evaluate the repertoires. Whichever DNA sequence was most abundant in the deep sequencing data was defined as the immunodominant clone. CDR3 amino acid sequences were screened for sharing across subjects and compared with published repertoires and the VDJdb database. The public reads were reprocessed in TCRdb via fastp at Q25 and MiXCR, keeping in-frame beta chains. Each CDR3 protein gets just one entry, which takes the most common genes and DNA from the rows behind it. These V and J calls originate from TCRdb's pipeline instead of the authors' own analysis. A total of some 280,000 distinct CDR3 sequences appear in this sample, 55% to 60% of them only once. Clones ranked in the top ten supply 6.5% to 10% of the sample.

In this study, sorted CD4+ and CD8+ T cells from the blood of healthy subjects and of severe aplastic anemia patients had their TCR repertoires deep-sequenced. Ficoll-Paque density gradient centrifugation was used to isolate peripheral blood mononuclear cells. CD4+ and CD8+ T cells were sorted by FACS or magnetic beads before DNA extraction. As regards this clonotype: Its antigen target is currently unknown. Base qualities were left out, and no much larger clone turns up one base away.

This TCR was recovered from a human donor with severe aplastic anemia or a healthy control (not recorded which). The material sequenced was sorted CD4+, CD8+, or CD8+CD57+ T cells (not recorded which) from PBMCs.

The CDR3 is CSAPSGQETQYF. The sequence in DNA is TGCAGTGCTCCTAGCGGGCAAGAGACCCAGTACTTC. The rearrangement joined TRBV20-1 to TRBJ2-5; the central 8 bases match TRBD2. Taken from the germline V gene (reference sequence), the CDR1 and CDR2 loops are DFQATT and SNEGSKA. The CDR3 has 12 amino acids, counting the end cysteine and phenylalanine. Just CDR3 DNA is preserved here, 36 bases in frame from base 1. Trimming accounts for 5 bases at V and 2 bases at J, while the number of junction bases matched to no gene is 1.